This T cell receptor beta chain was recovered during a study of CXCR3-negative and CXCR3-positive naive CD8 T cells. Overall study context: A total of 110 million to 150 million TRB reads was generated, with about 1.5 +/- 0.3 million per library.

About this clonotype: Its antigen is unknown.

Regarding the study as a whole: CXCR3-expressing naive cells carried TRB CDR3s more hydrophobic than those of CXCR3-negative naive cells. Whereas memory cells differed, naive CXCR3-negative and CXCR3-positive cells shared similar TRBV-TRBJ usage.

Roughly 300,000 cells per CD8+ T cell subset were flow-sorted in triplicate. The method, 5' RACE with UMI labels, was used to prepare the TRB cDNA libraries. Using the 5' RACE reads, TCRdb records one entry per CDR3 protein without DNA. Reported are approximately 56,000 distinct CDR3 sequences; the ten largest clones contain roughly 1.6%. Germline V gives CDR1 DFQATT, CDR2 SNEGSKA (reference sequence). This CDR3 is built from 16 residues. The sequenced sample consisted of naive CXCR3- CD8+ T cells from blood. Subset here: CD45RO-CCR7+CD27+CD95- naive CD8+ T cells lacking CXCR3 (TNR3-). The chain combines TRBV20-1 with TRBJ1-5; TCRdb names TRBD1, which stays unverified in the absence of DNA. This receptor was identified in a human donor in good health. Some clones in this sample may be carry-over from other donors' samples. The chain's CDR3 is CSARVLDRTSNQPQHF.